Presented here are 27 T cell receptor beta chains from one specimen sequenced in a study of blood T cell repertoires in COVID-19. Generated by immunoSEQ multiplex PCR, the TCRdb table keeps only in-frame clones and is missing some. The sample lists around 92,000 clones; about 82% were seen once. Source material: peripheral blood. These receptors all come from a human donor in a cohort sampled during active COVID-19.

The chain is built from TRBV7-3 and TRBJ2-3; 8 bases match TRBD2. Per the germline V gene, CDR1 is SGHTA and CDR2 is FQGTGA. The CDR3 has 15 amino acids. Trimming removed 5 bases from V and 11 bases from J; junction bases left unmatched: 15. The CDR3: CASSPGAGGSQGQYF. As DNA, the CDR3 is TGTGCCAGCAGCCCCGGCGCGGGAGGCTCCCAGGGGCAGTATTTT.

The chain combines TRBV29-1 with TRBJ2-5, with TRBD2 identical over 11 bases. With V trimmed by 3 bases and J by 1 base, 10 bases remained unmatched. Germline V gene lookup returns CDR1 SQVTM and CDR2 ANQGSEA. This CDR3 spans 17 amino acids. CDR3 coding DNA: TGCAGCGTTGAGGCGGCTAGCGGGGGGCCCTTCCAAGAGACCCAGTACTTC. As protein: CSVEAASGGPFQETQYF.

This chain joins TRBV5-4 and TRBJ2-3; possibly TRBD1 for D (6 bases). Trimming pared 0 bases from V and 5 bases from J, leaving 16 bases between. This CDR3 contains 16 residues. Germline CDR1 reads SGHNT; CDR2 reads YYREEE (reference sequence). The CDR3 is CASSLVLKGGGDTQYF. For the CDR3, the DNA is TGTGCCAGCAGCTTGGTGCTAAAAGGGGGTGGAGATACGCAGTATTTT. The variable domain in full, with the rest retrieved from reference TRBV5-4 and TRBJ2-3, is ETGVTQSPTHLIKTRGQQVTLRCSSQSGHNTVSWYQQALGQGPQFIFQYYREEENGRGNFPPRFSGLQFPNYSSELNVNALELDDSALYLCASSLVLKGGGDTQYFGPGTRLTVL.

The CDR3 DNA reads as TGCGCCAGCAGTGGAACAGGGGGAACTGAAGCTTTCTTT. Residues: CASSGTGGTEAFF. The V and J genes are TRBV5-1 and TRBJ1-1; 8 bases fit TRBD1. Trimming cost V 5 bases and J 5 bases; bases outside gene matches: 5. The germline V gene has CDR1 SGHRS and CDR2 YFSETQ. The CDR3 contains 13 residues.

The chain recombines TRBV29-1 with TRBJ1-2; 7 nucleotides align to TRBD1. V shed 8 bases, J shed 2 bases, and the junction held 5 bases outside the gene matches. Germline V lookup: CDR1 SQVTM, CDR2 ANQGSEA. The CDR3 sequence is 12 residues long. DNA for the CDR3: TGCAGCACCCGGGACAGCAACTATGGCTACACCTTC. This encodes CSTRDSNYGYTF.

The V and J genes are TRBV7-2 and TRBJ2-1; D uncertain. Per germline, CDR1 SGHTA and CDR2 FQGNSA. The CDR3 is 11 amino acids. V lost 8 bases, J lost 5 bases, and 7 bases lay in between. CDR3 DNA: TGTGCCAGCGGTAACAACAATGAGCAGTTCTTC. Encoded protein: CASGNNNEQFF.

V and J are TRBV11-2 and TRBJ2-3; 9 bases map to TRBD2. CDR3 size: 17 residues. Germline trimming cut 0 bases from V and 2 bases from J; bases unmatched to any gene: 6. The germline CDR1 and CDR2 sequences are SGHAT and FQNNGV. CDR3: CASSLDHLAGNTDTQYF. CDR3 coding DNA: TGTGCCAGCAGCTTAGATCACCTAGCGGGGAACACAGATACGCAGTATTTT.

The V call is TRBV5-1, the J call TRBJ2-3; perhaps TRBD2 as D (5 bases). The CDR3 consists of 16 residues. V lost 0 bases and J lost 1, with 12 bases in between. Per the germline V gene, CDR1 is SGHRS and CDR2 is YFSETQ. The CDR3 here is CASSLGNIGGTDTQYF. CDR3 sequence (DNA): TGCGCCAGCAGCTTGGGGAATATCGGGGGCACAGATACGCAGTATTTT.

The chain combines TRBV4-2 with TRBJ1-6; 9 bases are a match to TRBD1. Trimming removed 2 bases from V and 8 bases from J; junction bases left unmatched: 4. The CDR3 contains 15 residues. The germline CDR1 and CDR2 sequences are LGHNA and YNFKEQ. CDR3 nucleotides: TGTGCCAGCAGCCAACCGGGACAGGGCTATTCACCCCTCCACTTT. Its protein is CASSQPGQGYSPLHF.

The chain carries TRBV27 and TRBJ2-7; D remains ambiguous. The CDR3 has 13 amino acids. Germline V lookup: CDR1 MNHEY, CDR2 SMNVEV (reference sequence). The V gene lost 2 bases and the J gene lost 4 bases, with 9 bases spanning the gap. This CDR3 is CASSLVAGYEQYF. CDR3 nucleotide sequence: TGTGCCAGCAGTTTAGTCGCCGGGTACGAGCAGTACTTC.

This clone was picked up a small number of times. The V call is TRBV27, the J call TRBJ1-4; possible D gene TRBD1, 5 bases. From germline, CDR1 is MNHEY and CDR2 SMNVEV (reference sequence). This CDR3 comprises 14 residues. Trimming stripped 6 bases from V and 5 bases from J, with 13 bases between. The CDR3 DNA follows: TGTGCCAGCAGGCCCGCAGGGCGAAATGAAAAACTGTTTTTT. Its protein is CASRPAGRNEKLFF.

The chain employs TRBV29-1 and TRBJ1-2; TRBD1 agrees at 7 bases. Germline trimming cut 6 bases from V and 4 bases from J; bases unmatched to any gene: 5. Germline loops: CDR1 SQVTM, CDR2 ANQGSEA. The CDR3 totals 12 residues. This CDR3 is CSVIQGGYGYTF. The DNA of the CDR3 is TGCAGCGTCATCCAGGGGGGCTATGGCTACACCTTC. Supplemented by reference TRBV29-1 and TRBJ1-2, the full variable domain reads SAVISQKPSRDICQRGTSLTIQCQVDSQVTMMFWYRQQPGQSLTLIATANQGSEATYESGFVIDKFPISRPNLTFSTLTVSNMSPEDSSIYLCSVIQGGYGYTFGSGTRLTVV.

The rearrangement joins TRBV6-5 to TRBJ1-2, with no clear D. This CDR3 spans 15 amino acids. With 6 bases removed from V and 4 bases from J, the gap between germline ends came to 18 bases. The V gene's germline CDR1 is MNHEY and CDR2 SVGAGI. CDR3 sequence reads: CASRAGQLNPYGYTF. The CDR3 DNA reads as TGTGCCAGCAGGGCAGGCCAGTTAAACCCCTATGGCTACACCTTC.

V gene TRBV21-1 combines with J gene TRBJ2-3; the D call TRBD2 from the table was never checked on the DNA. TRBV21-1 is termed a pseudogene. CDR3 length: 16 amino acids. For the CDR3, the DNA is TGTGCCAGCAGCCCTTGCGGGTCCGGGGGGGTTCATACGCAGTATTTT. Amino acid sequence: CASSPCGSGGVHTQYF.

A single count supports this clone. J is TRBJ2-3 and V is TRBV24-1; 8 nucleotides line up with TRBD1. CDR1 and CDR2 (germline): KGHDR, SFDVKD. This CDR3 comprises 16 residues. Trimming removed 0 bases from V and 4 bases from J; junction bases left unmatched: 5. The CDR3 loop reads CATSDLVAGGADTQYF. The CDR3 DNA sequence: TGTGCCACCAGTGATTTGGTTGCAGGGGGCGCAGATACGCAGTATTTT.

This sequence joins TRBV5-1 and TRBJ2-5; D is ambiguous. This CDR3 spans 14 amino acids. CDR1 is SGHRS, CDR2 YFSETQ, per germline. V shed 0 bases and J shed 2 bases, with 8 bases lying between them. CDR3 sequence: CASSLAVLQETQYF. The DNA for the CDR3 is TGCGCCAGCAGCTTGGCGGTCCTACAAGAGACCCAGTACTTC.

CDR3 sequence: CASSQEDRDQETQYF. CDR3 in DNA: TGTGCCAGCAGCCAAGAGGACAGGGACCAAGAGACCCAGTACTTC. The J gene is TRBJ2-5, the V gene TRBV4-2; 8 bases agree with TRBD1. Germline assignment: CDR1 LGHNA and CDR2 YNFKEQ. There are 15 residues in the CDR3. With 0 bases clipped from V and 0 bases from J, the junction kept 0 bases outside the gene matches.

This clone has just one count. This CDR3 reads CASIAGQGANQPQHF. As DNA, the CDR3 is TGTGCCAGTATTGCTGGACAGGGCGCAAATCAGCCCCAGCATTTT. V usage is TRBV19 and J usage is TRBJ1-5, with 8 bases that match TRBD1. The length of the CDR3 is 15 residues. Trimming cost V 7 bases and J 4 bases; bases outside gene matches: 9. The germline CDR1 and CDR2 sequences are LNHDA and SQIVND (reference sequence).

The V and J genes are TRBV7-9 and TRBJ2-7; 7 bases align to TRBD1. With 3 bases clipped from V and 2 bases from J, the junction kept 4 bases outside the gene matches. There are 14 residues in the CDR3. The V gene's germline CDR1 is SEHNR and CDR2 FQNEAQ (reference sequence). The CDR3 sequence: CASSFVDRAYEQYF. In nucleotides, the CDR3 is TGTGCCAGCAGCTTCGTCGACAGGGCCTACGAGCAGTACTTC.

The chain combines TRBV10-3 with TRBJ2-4; 12 bases line up with TRBD2. V gave up 1 base and J gave up 8 bases; unmatched junction bases: 12. The germline gives CDR1 ENHRY, CDR2 SYGVKD. The CDR3 length is 18 residues. The CDR3 DNA follows: TGTGCCATCAGTGAGTTATTTCTAGCGGGAGGGCCCTCTGACATTCAGTACTTC. Translated, it gives CAISELFLAGGPSDIQYF.

The rearrangement links TRBV6-5 to TRBJ1-3; perhaps TRBD1 as D (5 bases). The CDR3 extends over 15 amino acids. Germline values: CDR1 MNHEY, CDR2 SVGAGI. Trimming removed 6 bases from V and 4 bases from J, with 16 bases in between. The CDR3 nucleotides read TGTGCCAGCAGCCGGGACTCCCAGAGGGGAAACACCATATATTTT. This codes for CASSRDSQRGNTIYF.

The chain uses TRBV28 and TRBJ1-6, with TRBD1 matching 9 bases. Trimming at V came to 2 bases and at J to 7 bases, leaving 3 bases not matched to a gene. The length of the CDR3 is 15 residues. The germline V gene encodes CDR1 MDHEN and CDR2 SYDVKM. CDR3 DNA: TGTGCCAGCAGTTTAACAGGACAGGGGAATTCACCCCTCCACTTT. Its protein is CASSLTGQGNSPLHF.

The chain recombines TRBV7-2 with TRBJ2-1, with 15 bases identical to TRBD2. Germline V gene data show CDR1 as SGHTA and CDR2 as FQGNSA. Germline trimming cut 1 base from V and 15 bases from J; bases unmatched to any gene: 7. The CDR3 totals 15 residues. CDR3 sequence: CASSLVGLAGGNGFF. In nucleotides, the CDR3 is TGTGCCAGCAGCTTAGTAGGACTAGCGGGGGGGAATGGGTTCTTC.

The chain has TRBV11-2 and TRBJ1-1, with D possibly TRBD1 on 5 matching bases. Germline V gene sequence: CDR1 SGHAT, CDR2 FQNNGV. With 5 bases removed from V and 1 base from J, the gap between germline ends came to 14 bases. The CDR3 contains 15 residues. The CDR3 DNA reads as TGTGCCAGCAGCCCCAGTTATAGGGGGAACACTGAAGCTTTCTTT. It codes for CASSPSYRGNTEAFF. Variable domain in full (rest from reference TRBV11-2 and TRBJ1-1): EAGVAQSPRYKIIEKRQSVAFWCNPISGHATLYWYQQILGQGPKLLIQFQNNGVVDDSQLPKDRFSAERLKGVDSTLKIQPAKLEDSAVYLCASSPSYRGNTEAFFGQGTRLTVV.

The V and J genes are TRBV27 and TRBJ2-1; TRBD1 might be the D (6 bases). The CDR3 extends over 13 amino acids. V lost 6 bases to trimming and J lost 5 bases, with 11 bases between them. In germline, CDR1 is MNHEY, CDR2 SMNVEV (reference sequence). This CDR3 is CASRPTGNNEQFF. CDR3 coding DNA: TGTGCCAGCAGGCCGACAGGAAACAATGAGCAGTTCTTC.

This rearrangement joins TRBV5-6 to TRBJ2-1; 11 nucleotides match TRBD2. The CDR3 consists of 17 residues. Per the germline V gene, CDR1 is SGHDT and CDR2 is YYEEEE. Unmatched junction bases numbered 5, after V lost 0 bases and J lost 3 bases. In nucleotides, the CDR3 is TGTGCCAGCAGCTTGGGGCGACTAGCGGGATTCTACAATGAGCAGTTCTTC. It translates to CASSLGRLAGFYNEQFF.

The V call is TRBV10-3, the J call TRBJ2-2; 9 bases match TRBD1. V was pared by 6 bases and J by 5 bases, with 4 bases of the junction left unmatched. This CDR3 is built from 14 residues. Germline V lookup: CDR1 ENHRY, CDR2 SYGVKD. The CDR3 spells CAISRDRETGELFF. CDR3 in DNA: TGTGCCATCAGCCGGGACAGGGAAACCGGGGAGCTGTTTTTT.